This record looks at one T cell receptor (beta chain) sequence and its context. Its specificity is unknown. The data derive from a study of T cells in Graves' hyperthyroidism and ophthalmopathy. Between the trimmed V and J ends, which lost 3 bases and 1 base, there was a span of 13 bases. Per the germline V gene, CDR1 is SGHKS and CDR2 is YYEKEE (reference sequence). This CDR3 is built from 15 residues. Uncontrolled infection, other autoimmune disease, pregnancy or lactation disqualified patients from enrolment. Using RNA transcripts as the source, TCR beta CDR3 regions were amplified. HTBI primers were employed in a first-round RT-PCR of the TCR CDR3. TCRdb re-derived calls from the multiplex PCR reads in MiXCR, one entry per CDR3 protein. The sample lists fewer than 650,000 distinct CDR3 sequences; more than 11% were seen once. Study observations and caveats: In validation, the model predicted ophthalmopathy. These predictions came a median around 5.9 months before onset. Peripheral blood also featured most of the thyroid clonotypes expanded above 0.001. A model of 13 V-J features distinguished ophthalmopathy from stable hyperthyroidism.

The sequenced sample consisted of blood. This receptor was taken from a woman in her twenties or thirties with Graves' hyperthyroidism that later progressed to Graves' ophthalmopathy. The chain employs TRBV5-5 and TRBJ1-1; TRBD1 might be the D (5 bases). CDR3 nucleotides: TGTGCCAGCAGCTCCCGACAGTTTCCGAACACTGAAGCTTTCTTT. Amino acids: CASSSRQFPNTEAFF.